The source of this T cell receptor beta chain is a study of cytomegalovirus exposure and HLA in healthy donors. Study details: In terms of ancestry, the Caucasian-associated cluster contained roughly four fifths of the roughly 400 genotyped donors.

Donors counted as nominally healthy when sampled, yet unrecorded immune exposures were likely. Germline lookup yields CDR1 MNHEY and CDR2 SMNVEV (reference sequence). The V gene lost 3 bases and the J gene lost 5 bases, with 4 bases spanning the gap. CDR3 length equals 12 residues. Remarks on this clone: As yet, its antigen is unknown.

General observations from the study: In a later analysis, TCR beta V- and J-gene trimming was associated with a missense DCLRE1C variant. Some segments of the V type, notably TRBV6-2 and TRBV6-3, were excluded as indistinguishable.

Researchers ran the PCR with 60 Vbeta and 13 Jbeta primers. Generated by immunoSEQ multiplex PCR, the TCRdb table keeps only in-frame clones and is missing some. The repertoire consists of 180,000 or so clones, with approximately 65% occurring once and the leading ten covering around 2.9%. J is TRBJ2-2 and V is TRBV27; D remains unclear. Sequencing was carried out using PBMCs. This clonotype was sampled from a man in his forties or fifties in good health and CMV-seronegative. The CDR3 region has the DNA TGTGCCAGCAGTTTGAGTACCGGGGAGCTGTTTTTT. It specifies CASSLSTGELFF.